The 26 T cell receptor beta chains listed next were all sequenced from one sample in a study of T cell repertoires in cytomegalovirus infection. TCRdb recomputed calls from the reads with MiXCR, one row per CDR3 protein. In the table there are 500,000 or so distinct CDR3 sequences, 16% of which are singletons. The material sequenced was CD8+ T cells from PBMCs. All receptors come from a human donor in good health (CMV status not recorded). Some clones in this sample may be carry-over from other donors' samples.

Many counts were recorded for this clonotype. The chain has TRBV27 and TRBJ1-1; D gene uncertain. V was shortened by 7 bases and J by 1 base, with 22 bases between the two germline ends. From germline, CDR1 is MNHEY and CDR2 SMNVEV (reference sequence). This CDR3 region has 17 residues. CDR3 sequence (DNA): TGTGCCAGCACCCGCCACCTCAGAGACGGACGGAACACTGAAGCTTTCTTT. Amino acids: CASTRHLRDGRNTEAFF.

The chain employs TRBV9 and TRBJ2-1; 14 positions match TRBD2. V shed 3 bases and J 3 bases; nucleotides not matched to a gene: 5. This CDR3 region has 17 residues. The germline V gene encodes CDR1 SGDLS and CDR2 YYNGEE. CDR3 DNA: TGTGCCAGCAGCGAGGGACTAGCGGGAGCTAACTACAATGAGCAGTTCTTC. Translating it yields CASSEGLAGANYNEQFF. The full variable domain, its missing parts supplied by reference TRBV9 and TRBJ2-1, is DSGVTQTPKHLITATGQRVTLRCSPRSGDLSVYWYQQSLDQGLQFLIQYYNGEERAKGNILERFSAQQFPDLHSELNLSSLELGDSALYFCASSEGLAGANYNEQFFGPGTRLTVL.

V gene TRBV7-8 combines with J gene TRBJ1-1; possibly TRBD1 for D (6 bases). Germline-derived CDR1 and CDR2 are SGHVS and FQNEAQ. CDR3 length equals 14 residues. V lost 1 base and J lost 6, with 12 bases in between. The CDR3 nucleotides are TGTGCCAGCAGCTTAGAAGTGGGGGCCCCTGAAGCTTTCTTT. As protein: CASSLEVGAPEAFF.

The rearrangement joins TRBV19 to TRBJ2-1, with 9 bases lining up with TRBD1. The CDR3 is 12 amino acids. After removal of 1 base from V and 16 bases from J, the junction contained 5 bases not matched to a gene. Germline CDR1 is LNHDA and CDR2 is SQIVND (reference sequence). The CDR3 coding sequence is TGTGCCAGTAGTATAGGACGGGACAGGGTTTTCTTC. As protein: CASSIGRDRVFF.

This clonotype was observed at least ten times. The rearrangement links TRBV11-1 to TRBJ2-1; 7 bases line up with TRBD2. The CDR3 sequence is 18 residues long. The germline gives CDR1 SGHAT, CDR2 FQDESV (reference sequence). V shed 1 base and J 4 bases; nucleotides not matched to a gene: 13. The CDR3 here is CASSLEVGGTKRYNEQFF. The CDR3 DNA sequence: TGTGCCAGCAGCTTAGAGGTTGGCGGGACTAAACGGTACAATGAGCAGTTCTTC.

This clonotype came up many times. This sequence joins TRBV4-1 and TRBJ1-3, with a possible D match to TRBD1 (6 bases). CDR1 is MGHRA, CDR2 YSYEKL, per germline. The CDR3 runs to 17 residues. Trimming shortened V by 0 bases and J by 4 bases, and 16 bases separated the two germline ends. The CDR3 DNA is TGCGCCAGCAGCCAAGATGGGGTGACAGGAGCAGGAAACACCATATATTTT. This codes for CASSQDGVTGAGNTIYF.

This clonotype was detected only a few times. This sequence joins TRBV18 and TRBJ2-2; 9 bases line up with TRBD2. Losses at the gene ends were 1 base for V and 4 bases for J; bases not matched to a gene: 7. This CDR3 has 17 amino acids. Looked up from germline, CDR1 is KGHSH and CDR2 is LQKENI. CDR3 sequence (DNA): TGTGCCAGCTCACCACAGGGCCTAGCGGGGCGCACCGGGGAGCTGTTTTTT. Translation gives CASSPQGLAGRTGELFF.

V and J are TRBV20-1 and TRBJ1-1; D gene unclear. There are 13 residues in the CDR3. Germline CDR1 reads DFQATT; CDR2 reads SNEGSKA (reference sequence). Trimming pared 3 bases from V and 5 bases from J, leaving 13 bases between. CDR3 sequence: CSASVGRWTEAFF. The CDR3, as DNA: TGCAGTGCTAGTGTCGGGCGATGGACTGAAGCTTTCTTT.

The V and J genes are TRBV19 and TRBJ1-5, with no clear D. V was trimmed by 0 bases and J by 0 bases, leaving 6 bases between them. The CDR3 covers 15 residues. The germline CDR1 and CDR2 sequences are LNHDA and SQIVND (reference sequence). The CDR3 nucleotides are TGTGCCAGTAGTATAGATTTTTATAGCAATCAGCCCCAGCATTTT. It is translated as CASSIDFYSNQPQHF.

This clonotype has ten or more counts. This chain uses TRBV10-3 with TRBJ2-2, with D perhaps TRBD1 or TRBD2 (6 bases each). The CDR3 runs 16 residues. V lost 10 bases to trimming and J lost 3 bases, with 21 bases between them. Germline values: CDR1 ENHRY, CDR2 SYGVKD. The CDR3: CATPRVAGEDTGELFF. CDR3 DNA: TGTGCCACCCCACGAGTGGCAGGGGAGGACACCGGGGAGCTGTTTTTT.

This sequence joins TRBV5-4 and TRBJ1-3; D unclear. The CDR3 consists of 15 residues. The germline V and J ends were trimmed by 1 base and 3 bases, with 11 bases remaining between them. Per germline, CDR1 SGHNT and CDR2 YYREEE (reference sequence). For the CDR3, the DNA is TGTGCCAGCAGCTTGAGCAGCGGGAATGGAAACACCATATATTTT. It specifies CASSLSSGNGNTIYF.

The table lists this clonotype with many counts. The chain combines TRBV19 with TRBJ1-3; D is ambiguous. Germline CDR1 reads LNHDA; CDR2 reads SQIVND (reference sequence). V was clipped by 10 bases and J by 5 bases, with 9 bases between them. This CDR3 spans 11 amino acids. The CDR3, as DNA: TGTGCCACCGCGACCCGAAACACCATATATTTT. Translating gives CATATRNTIYF.

This clonotype was detected a few times. The chain is built from TRBV11-1 and TRBJ2-2; no clear D gene. CDR3 length: 16 residues. V shed 2 bases and J shed 1 base, with 11 bases lying between them. Germline V lookup: CDR1 SGHAT, CDR2 FQDESV (reference sequence). The CDR3 bases are TGTGCCAGCAGCTTATACACCACTGGGAACACCGGGGAGCTGTTTTTT. Encoded protein: CASSLYTTGNTGELFF.

This clonotype has a handful of counts. The chain joins TRBV27 to TRBJ1-5; perhaps TRBD1 as D (5 bases). CDR1 and CDR2 from the germline V gene are MNHEY and SMNVEV (reference sequence). The CDR3 spans 13 residues. Trimming removed 4 bases at V and 4 bases at J, with 8 bases between. Here the CDR3 reads CASSSTVNQPQHF. The CDR3 nucleotides read TGTGCCAGCAGTTCGACAGTTAATCAGCCCCAGCATTTT.

This clonotype showed up just a few times. The J gene is TRBJ1-1, the V gene TRBV6-1; 9 bases are a match to TRBD1. CDR1 is MNHNS, CDR2 SASEGT, per germline. J gave up 3 bases and V 8 bases, and 4 bases lay outside the gene matches. The CDR3 runs 13 residues. This CDR3 is CASAWTGDTEAFF. CDR3 DNA: TGTGCCAGCGCTTGGACAGGGGACACTGAAGCTTTCTTT.

CDR3: CASKRDGELFF. The CDR3, as DNA: TGTGCCAGTAAGAGGGACGGGGAGCTGTTTTTT. The genes are TRBV19 and TRBJ2-2; tentative D call: TRBD2 (5 bases). The CDR3 totals 11 residues. Between the trimmed V and J ends, which lost 7 bases and 7 bases, there was a span of 7 bases. CDR1 and CDR2 from the germline V gene are LNHDA and SQIVND (reference sequence).

This clonotype was observed at least ten times. This sequence joins TRBV6-5 and TRBJ2-7; D uncertain. Germline CDR1 is MNHEY and CDR2 is SVGAGI. The V and J ends lost 6 bases and 0 bases respectively, with 15 bases between them. This CDR3 comprises 15 residues. CDR3 DNA: TGTGCCAGCAGAGTTCGAGACTTGAACTCCTACGAGCAGTACTTC. Protein: CASRVRDLNSYEQYF.

In this sample, this clonotype turned up many times. This chain links TRBV28 with TRBJ2-1, with TRBD1 matching over 8 bases. V lost 5 bases, J lost 5 bases, and 5 bases stayed unmatched. Germline V gene sequence: CDR1 MDHEN, CDR2 SYDVKM. The CDR3 is 14 amino acids. The CDR3, as DNA: TGTGCCAGCAGTAGACAGGGGACACACAATGAGCAGTTCTTC. Translating it yields CASSRQGTHNEQFF.

The J gene is TRBJ2-1, the V gene TRBV4-1; the D gene is possibly TRBD1 (6 bases). The CDR3 has 13 amino acids. The V gene lost 4 bases and the J gene lost 7 bases, with 11 bases spanning the gap. CDR1 MGHRA and CDR2 YSYEKL come from the germline V gene. CDR3 nucleotide sequence: TGCGCCAGCAGCCCCTCAGGGGTTAATGAGCAGTTCTTC. This gives the protein CASSPSGVNEQFF.

This clonotype was recorded many times. The V call is TRBV6-6, the J call TRBJ1-1; D remains ambiguous. From germline, CDR1 is MNHNY and CDR2 SVGAGI (reference sequence). This CDR3 region has 11 residues. Trimming pared 6 bases from V and 10 bases from J, leaving 12 bases between. The CDR3 bases are TGTGCCAGCAGGCGGGATGTAGGAGCTTTCTTT. Its protein product is CASRRDVGAFF.

This clonotype was seen at least ten times. The rearrangement uses TRBV5-1 and TRBJ2-3; maybe TRBD2 (6 bases). Germline CDR1 and CDR2: SGHRS and YFSETQ. The CDR3 covers 15 residues. Trimming took off 3 bases at V and 6 bases at J, with 17 bases between the two ends. CDR3 DNA sequence: TGCGCCAGCAGCTCGGAGGTTCTACGGGGGGATACGCAGTATTTT. It specifies CASSSEVLRGDTQYF.

The chain employs TRBV9 and TRBJ1-2; D gene unclear. Germline V lookup: CDR1 SGDLS, CDR2 YYNGEE. The CDR3 totals 12 residues. The germline V and J ends were trimmed by 7 bases and 4 bases, with 11 bases remaining between them. CDR3 amino acids: CASRSESYGYTF. As DNA, the CDR3 is TGTGCCAGCCGCTCAGAAAGCTATGGCTACACCTTC.

V and J are TRBV5-4 and TRBJ1-3; D call uncertain. Germline V gene data show CDR1 as SGHNT and CDR2 as YYREEE (reference sequence). V shed 4 bases and J shed 2 bases, with 13 bases lying between them. This CDR3 is built from 15 residues. The DNA for the CDR3 is TGTGCCAGCAGCCCAGGACCTAGCCCTGGAAACACCATATATTTT. This encodes CASSPGPSPGNTIYF.

In this sample, this clonotype turned up a few times. The J gene is TRBJ2-7, the V gene TRBV28, with 14 positions matching TRBD2. The CDR3 contains 16 residues. Germline V gives CDR1 MDHEN, CDR2 SYDVKM. J lost 7 bases, V lost 6 bases, and 11 bases had no gene match. CDR3 DNA: TGTGCCAGCAGCCGGGGACTAGCGGGGGCTCCGGGGGAGCAGTACTTC. Amino acids: CASSRGLAGAPGEQYF.

The J gene is TRBJ2-3, the V gene TRBV28; 11 bases map to TRBD2. The V gene end was trimmed by 6 bases and the J gene end by 2 bases; junction bases not matched to a gene: 13. CDR3 length equals 18 residues. Germline V CDR1 and CDR2: MDHEN, SYDVKM. In nucleotides, the CDR3 is TGTGCCAGCAGACCGACTAGCGGGGCTGTTGCCTTCACAGATACGCAGTATTTT. The encoded protein is CASRPTSGAVAFTDTQYF.

This rearrangement joins TRBV10-2 to TRBJ2-7, with 7 bases aligning to TRBD1. The CDR3 has 12 residues. Germline V gives CDR1 WSHSY, CDR2 SAAADI. Trimming at V came to 6 bases and at J to 3 bases, leaving 2 bases not matched to a gene. This chain's CDR3 is CASRDRLYEQYF. In nucleotides, the CDR3 is TGCGCCAGCAGGGACAGGCTCTACGAGCAGTACTTC.